The T cell receptor beta chain described here comes from a study of early T cells in non-severe SARS-CoV-2 infection. Study-wide results and limits: Comparison of clonotypes with VDJdb favored anti-spike CD8 responses while missing private and CD4 specificities.

Each single cDNA molecule received a unique molecular identifier. TCRdb re-called the 5' RACE reads through MiXCR, storing one row per CDR3 protein. The table has more than 45,000 distinct CDR3 sequences, 10% to 15% seen once; the top ten hold 4.5% to 6%. The CDR3 spans 14 residues. V gave up 4 bases and J gave up 3 bases, with 12 bases separating them. CDR1 and CDR2 from the germline V gene are ENHRY and SYGVKD. About this clonotype: Antigen: not known.

Sequenced sample: whole blood. This chain links TRBV10-3 with TRBJ1-1, with D maybe TRBD1 (6 bases). This TCR was recovered from an adult who was a healthcare worker with PCR-confirmed SARS-CoV-2 infection or an uninfected control (not recorded which). The CDR3 coding sequence is TGTGCCATCAGTGCATGGGGGCGGGACACTGAAGCTTTCTTT. It codes for CAISAWGRDTEAFF.